These T cell receptor beta chains were read from a single sample in a study of control samples from healthy donors and cancer patients. Profiling relied on immunoSEQ multiplex PCR, and the TCRdb table lists in-frame clones only, not all of them. Of around 99,000 clones listed, 90% are singletons. Sequencing was done on a sample of blood. These receptors were collected from a human donor in good health. The donor label of this sample is uncertain. CDR3s include the opening cysteine and the closing phenylalanine or tryptophan. D genes are given only for firm matches. Size tells how often a clone was seen (once, few, many) or the class of an expanded clone, and some rows leave it out.

CDR3aa: CASSDSGHWREKLFF
CDR3nt: TGTGCCAGTAGTGACTCGGGACACTGGCGTGAAAAACTGTTTTTT
abundance: .
v_gene: TRBV19
d_gene: .
j_gene: TRBJ1-4

CDR3aa: CATSKALHGAGAGETQYF
CDR3nt: TGTGCCACCAGCAAAGCTCTCCACGGGGCAGGGGCGGGGGAGACCCAGTACTTC
abundance: .
v_gene: TRBV15
d_gene: .
j_gene: TRBJ2-5

CDR3aa: CSARTQKAIYF
CDR3nt: TGCAGTGCTAGGACCCAGAAAGCTATATATTTT
abundance: .
v_gene: TRBV20-1
d_gene: .
j_gene: TRBJ1-3

CDR3aa: CASSLGSYEQYF
CDR3nt: TGTGCCAGCAGCTTAGGTAGCTACGAGCAGTACTTC
abundance: .
v_gene: TRBV7-9
d_gene: .
j_gene: TRBJ2-7

CDR3aa: CASSQTGSGELFF
CDR3nt: TGTGCCAGCAGTCAAACCGGGAGCGGGGAGCTGTTTTTT
abundance: .
v_gene: TRBV27
d_gene: .
j_gene: TRBJ2-2

CDR3aa: CASSFKSPGELFF
CDR3nt: TGTGCCAGCAGCTTCAAGTCGCCCGGGGAGCTGTTTTTT
abundance: .
v_gene: TRBV7-9
d_gene: .
j_gene: TRBJ2-2

CDR3aa: CASSLDHTGDLYF
CDR3nt: TGTGCCAGCAGCTTAGATCATACGGGCGATTTGTACTTC
abundance: .
v_gene: TRBV11-2
d_gene: .
j_gene: TRBJ2-4

CDR3aa: CASSYTESGANVLTF
CDR3nt: TGTGCCAGCAGTTATACAGAGTCTGGGGCCAACGTCCTGACTTTC
abundance: .
v_gene: TRBV6-5
d_gene: .
j_gene: TRBJ2-6

CDR3aa: CASSLEMGNYGYTF
CDR3nt: TGTGCCAGCAGCTTGGAGATGGGGAACTATGGCTACACCTTC
abundance: once
v_gene: TRBV5-6
d_gene: .
j_gene: TRBJ1-2

CDR3aa: CASSRVAGANVLTF
CDR3nt: TGTGCCAGCTCCCGCGTGGCTGGGGCCAACGTCCTGACTTTC
abundance: .
v_gene: TRBV18
d_gene: .
j_gene: TRBJ2-6

CDR3aa: CASSPRDRGLTEAFF
CDR3nt: TGCGCCAGCAGCCCCCGGGACAGGGGGCTCACTGAAGCTTTCTTT
abundance: .
v_gene: TRBV5-1
d_gene: TRBD1
j_gene: TRBJ1-1

CDR3aa: CASSLSQSSRVGEKLFF
CDR3nt: TGTGCCAGCAGTTTATCACAAAGTAGCCGTGTTGGGGAAAAACTGTTTTTT
abundance: .
v_gene: TRBV27
d_gene: .
j_gene: TRBJ1-4

CDR3aa: CASTFGTNEQYF
CDR3nt: TGTGCCAGCACCTTTGGGACAAACGAGCAGTACTTC
abundance: .
v_gene: TRBV3-1/TRBV3-2
d_gene: .
j_gene: TRBJ2-7

CDR3aa: CASSPGPSARDTQYF
CDR3nt: TGTGCCAGCAGCCCCGGTCCATCCGCCCGAGATACGCAGTATTTT
abundance: once
v_gene: TRBV6-6
d_gene: .
j_gene: TRBJ2-3

CDR3aa: CASSLTTGNQPQHF
CDR3nt: TGTGCCAGCAGTCTTACGACCGGCAATCAGCCCCAGCATTTT
abundance: few
v_gene: TRBV6-6
d_gene: .
j_gene: TRBJ1-5

CDR3aa: CASNRQTSGEKLFF
CDR3nt: TGTGCCAGTAACCGACAGACCAGTGGTGAAAAACTGTTTTTT
abundance: .
v_gene: TRBV19
d_gene: .
j_gene: TRBJ1-4

CDR3aa: CASSFRGAGSPLHF
CDR3nt: TGTGCCAGCAGTTTCAGGGGCGCCGGGTCACCCCTCCACTTT
abundance: .
v_gene: TRBV27
d_gene: .
j_gene: TRBJ1-6

CDR3aa: CASRWSGRALGGYTF
CDR3nt: TGTGCCAGCCGATGGAGTGGCAGGGCCCTTGGAGGCTACACCTTC
abundance: .
v_gene: TRBV28
d_gene: .
j_gene: TRBJ1-2

CDR3aa: CASSLDIGGKEQFF
CDR3nt: TGCGCCAGCAGCTTGGATATAGGGGGCAAGGAGCAGTTCTTC
abundance: .
v_gene: TRBV5-1
d_gene: TRBD1
j_gene: TRBJ2-1

CDR3aa: CASSSDTQYF
CDR3nt: TGTGCCAGCAGTTCCGATACGCAGTATTTT
abundance: once
v_gene: TRBV2
d_gene: .
j_gene: TRBJ2-3

CDR3aa: CASSLNRNYNSPLHF
CDR3nt: TGTGCCAGCAGCCTCAACAGGAACTATAATTCACCCCTCCACTTT
abundance: .
v_gene: TRBV7-3
d_gene: .
j_gene: TRBJ1-6

CDR3aa: CATSDPARPGNEQFF
CDR3nt: TGTGCCACCAGTGATCCTGCCCGGCCAGGCAATGAGCAGTTCTTC
abundance: .
v_gene: TRBV24-1
d_gene: .
j_gene: TRBJ2-1

CDR3aa: CATSDAAGGFDEQFF
CDR3nt: TGTGCCACCAGTGATGCAGCGGGGGGGTTTGATGAGCAGTTCTTC
abundance: .
v_gene: TRBV24-1
d_gene: TRBD2
j_gene: TRBJ2-1

CDR3aa: CASSQEQAREQYF
CDR3nt: TGTGCCAGCAGCCAAGAACAGGCCCGCGAGCAGTACTTC
abundance: .
v_gene: TRBV3-1/TRBV3-2
d_gene: .
j_gene: TRBJ2-7

CDR3aa: CASSYSPRASGGRTDTQYF
CDR3nt: TGTGCCAGCAGTTACTCCCCCAGGGCTAGCGGGGGACGCACAGATACGCAGTATTTT
abundance: .
v_gene: TRBV6-2/TRBV6-3
d_gene: TRBD2
j_gene: TRBJ2-3

CDR3aa: CASPGTIEAFF
CDR3nt: TGTGCCAGCCCCGGGACAATTGAAGCTTTCTTT
abundance: .
v_gene: TRBV6-5
d_gene: .
j_gene: TRBJ1-1

CDR3aa: CAISSGTGRVETQYF
CDR3nt: TGTGCCATCAGTTCCGGGACAGGCCGTGTAGAGACCCAGTACTTC
abundance: .
v_gene: TRBV10-3
d_gene: TRBD1
j_gene: TRBJ2-5

CDR3aa: CASSLDQTFYNEQFF
CDR3nt: TGTGCCAGCAGCTTAGACCAGACCTTCTACAATGAGCAGTTCTTC
abundance: .
v_gene: TRBV7-9
d_gene: .
j_gene: TRBJ2-1

CDR3aa: CASRMTEMNTEAFF
CDR3nt: TGTGCCAGCAGGATGACAGAGATGAACACTGAAGCTTTCTTT
abundance: .
v_gene: TRBV6-5
d_gene: .
j_gene: TRBJ1-1

CDR3aa: CASSDDTYEQYF
CDR3nt: TGTGCCAGCAGTGACGACACCTACGAGCAGTACTTC
abundance: .
v_gene: TRBV2
d_gene: .
j_gene: TRBJ2-7

CDR3aa: CASRRGGLYNEQFF
CDR3nt: TGTGCCAGCAGAAGGGGGGGGCTTTACAATGAGCAGTTCTTC
abundance: once
v_gene: TRBV2
d_gene: .
j_gene: TRBJ2-1

CDR3aa: CASSQDQGNTEAFF
CDR3nt: TGCGCCAGCAGCCAAGATCAGGGGAACACTGAAGCTTTCTTT
abundance: .
v_gene: TRBV4-3
d_gene: .
j_gene: TRBJ1-1